These T cell receptor beta chains were read from a single sample in a study of OX40 agonist ivuxolimab in advanced cancers. Sequencing used immunoSEQ multiplex PCR; TCRdb keeps in-frame clones, though not all of them. The sample contains roughly 57,000 clones, about 79% of which appear only once. Material: CD4+ or CD8+ T cells sorted from blood, obtained in a trial of the OX40 agonist ivuxolimab. The receptor set was obtained from an adult with an advanced solid tumor such as melanoma, head and neck, liver or kidney cancer. Each CDR3 is given with its conserved first and last residue. D genes are given only for firm matches. Clone sizes are given selectively: once, few, many, or a class where the clone is expanded.

CASSPRGRAWGTEAFF	TGTGCCAGCAGTCCCCGGGGCAGGGCGTGGGGCACTGAAGCTTTCTTT	TRBJ1-1	TRBV27	-	-
CASSEASGQGYGYTF	TGTGCCAGCAGTGAAGCGTCAGGGCAGGGATATGGCTACACCTTC	TRBJ1-2	TRBV2	-	-
CASSPNRGQGAVLFF	TGTGCCAGCAGCCCTAACCGAGGACAGGGGGCTGTGCTGTTTTTT	TRBJ2-2	TRBV7-3	-	TRBD1
CASSLGQSTAYEQYF	TGTGCCAGCAGCCTCGGACAGTCAACTGCCTACGAGCAGTACTTC	TRBJ2-7	TRBV9	-	-
CASSPQQVNTGELFF	TGTGCCAGCTCACCTCAGCAGGTGAACACCGGGGAGCTGTTTTTT	TRBJ2-2	TRBV18	-	-
CASSSRVSSGGTDTQYF	TGTGCCAGCAGCTCCCGAGTGTCTAGCGGGGGCACAGATACGCAGTATTTT	TRBJ2-3	TRBV7-9	-	TRBD2
CASSGTSGGNEQFF	TGTGCCAGCAGCGGGACTAGCGGGGGTAATGAGCAGTTCTTC	TRBJ2-1	TRBV6-5	-	TRBD2
CASSAYWILTETQYF	TGTGCCAGCAGTGCCTACTGGATCCTTACAGAGACCCAGTACTTC	TRBJ2-5	TRBV6-1	few	-
CASSLDHRVGGAFF	TGTGCCAGCAGCTTAGATCACAGGGTTGGTGGAGCTTTCTTT	TRBJ1-1	TRBV7-2	-	-
CAISESQGEAFF	TGTGCCATCAGTGAGTCACAGGGCGAAGCTTTCTTT	TRBJ1-1	TRBV10-3	-	-
CASRNGGREQYF	TGTGCCAGCAGAAACGGGGGAAGGGAGCAGTACTTC	TRBJ2-7	TRBV6-6	once	-
CSVGSSMEAFF	TGCAGCGTTGGTAGCAGCATGGAAGCTTTCTTT	TRBJ1-1	TRBV29-1	-	-
CASSLQGNYGYTF	TGCGCCAGCAGCTTACAGGGGAACTATGGCTACACCTTC	TRBJ1-2	TRBV5-1	-	TRBD1
CASSADRDRGIDTQYF	TGTGCCAGCAGTGCTGACCGGGACAGGGGGATAGATACGCAGTATTTT	TRBJ2-3	TRBV6-4	-	TRBD1
CASKDRQGQETQYF	TGTGCCAGCAAGGATCGCCAGGGCCAAGAGACCCAGTACTTC	TRBJ2-5	TRBV28	-	-
CASSSPALGPDTQYF	TGTGCCAGCAGCTCCCCGGCCTTGGGCCCAGATACGCAGTATTTT	TRBJ2-3	TRBV13	-	-